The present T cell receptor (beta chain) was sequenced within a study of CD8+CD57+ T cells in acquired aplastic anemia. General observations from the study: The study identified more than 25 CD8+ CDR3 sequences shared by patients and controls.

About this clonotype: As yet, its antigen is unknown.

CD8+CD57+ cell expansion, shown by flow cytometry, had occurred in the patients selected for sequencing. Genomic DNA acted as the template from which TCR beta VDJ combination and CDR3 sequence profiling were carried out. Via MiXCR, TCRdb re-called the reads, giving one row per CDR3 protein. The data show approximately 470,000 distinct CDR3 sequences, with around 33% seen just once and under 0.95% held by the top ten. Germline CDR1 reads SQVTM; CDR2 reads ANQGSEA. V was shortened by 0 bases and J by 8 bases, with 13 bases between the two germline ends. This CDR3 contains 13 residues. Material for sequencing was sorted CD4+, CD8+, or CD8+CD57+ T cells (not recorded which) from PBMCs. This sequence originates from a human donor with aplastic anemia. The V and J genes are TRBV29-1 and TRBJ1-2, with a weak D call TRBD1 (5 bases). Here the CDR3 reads CSVEEGRGFGYTF. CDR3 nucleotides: TGCAGCGTTGAAGAGGGGCGGGGGTTCGGCTACACCTTC.